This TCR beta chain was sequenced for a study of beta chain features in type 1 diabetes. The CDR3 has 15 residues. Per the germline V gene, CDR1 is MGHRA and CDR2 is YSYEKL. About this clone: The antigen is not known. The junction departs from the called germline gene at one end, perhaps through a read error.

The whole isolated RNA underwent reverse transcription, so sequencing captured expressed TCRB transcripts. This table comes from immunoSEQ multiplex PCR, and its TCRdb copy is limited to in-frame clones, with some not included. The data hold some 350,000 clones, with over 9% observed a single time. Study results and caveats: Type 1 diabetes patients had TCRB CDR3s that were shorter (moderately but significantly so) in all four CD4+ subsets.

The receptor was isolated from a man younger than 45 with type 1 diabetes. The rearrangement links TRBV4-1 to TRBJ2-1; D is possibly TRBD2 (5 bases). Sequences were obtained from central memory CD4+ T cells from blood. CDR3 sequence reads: CASSHNWERNNEQFF. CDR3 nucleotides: TGTGCCAGCAGCCACAACTGGGAGAGGAACAATGAGCAGTTCTTC.